This is a list of T cell receptor beta chains from one sample in a study of blood T cells in healthy people across ages. MiXCR was run by TCRdb on the 5' RACE reads, yielding one entry per CDR3 protein. The sample carries about 800,000 distinct CDR3 sequences, roughly 64% recorded once. The source material was blood. The source is a man aged 30 to 45 in good health. Both conserved end residues are part of each CDR3. The D gene is left open where the match is weak. Where a row states a size, it is once, few, many or the class of an expanded clone; other rows omit it.

TRBV25-1,TRBD1,TRBJ1-4,-,CASSERDSINEKLFF,TGTGCCAGCAGTGAGAGGGACAGCATTAATGAAAAACTGTTTTTT
TRBV5-8,-,TRBJ2-1,-,CASTAPGSYNEQFF,TGTGCCAGCACAGCCCCGGGGTCCTACAATGAGCAGTTCTTC
TRBV6-1,TRBD2,TRBJ2-3,-,CASSEIPSGGFDTQYF,TGTGCCAGCAGTGAAATCCCTAGCGGGGGTTTCGATACGCAGTATTTT
TRBV20-1,TRBD2,TRBJ2-1,-,CSAKGLADTVNHYNEQFF,TGCAGTGCTAAAGGACTAGCGGACACAGTTAACCACTACAATGAGCAGTTCTTC
TRBV7-6,TRBD1,TRBJ2-5,-,CASSIRTGGNEQYF,TGTGCCAGCAGCATCCGGACAGGGGGCAATGAGCAGTACTTC
TRBV7-9,TRBD2,TRBJ2-3,-,CASSSSGPTDTQYF,TGTGCCAGCAGCAGTAGCGGGCCCACAGATACGCAGTATTTT
TRBV5-1,-,TRBJ2-7,-,CASSLGLFGSYEQYF,TGCGCCAGCAGCTTGGGGCTCTTTGGCTCCTACGAGCAGTACTTC
TRBV5-1,-,TRBJ2-3,few,CASRAGSSTDTQYF,TGCGCCAGCAGGGCTGGCTCTAGCACAGATACGCAGTATTTT
TRBV20-1,-,TRBJ2-1,-,CSAAPGPHNEQFF,TGCAGTGCTGCGCCGGGACCTCACAATGAGCAGTTCTTC
TRBV20-1,TRBD1,TRBJ1-2,-,CSAEGTVNPGYTF,TGCAGTGCTGAAGGGACAGTCAATCCTGGCTACACCTTC
TRBV7-2,TRBD2,TRBJ2-1,-,CASSSGLAGVADEQFF,TGTGCCAGCAGCTCAGGACTAGCGGGAGTAGCTGATGAGCAGTTCTTC
TRBV5-1,-,TRBJ1-6,-,CASSLVEQDNSPLHF,TGCGCCAGCAGCTTGGTGGAACAGGATAATTCACCCCTCCACTTT
TRBV20-1,TRBD2,TRBJ2-1,-,CSARDLGTAGGFTVNEQFF,TGCAGTGCTAGAGATCTGGGGACAGCGGGGGGTTTTACCGTTAATGAGCAGTTCTTC
TRBV15,TRBD1,TRBJ2-5,-,CATSRERGRETQYF,TGTGCCACCAGCAGAGAAAGGGGGCGAGAGACCCAGTACTTC
TRBV20-1,-,TRBJ1-1,-,CSASPPDPGSNEAFF,TGCAGTGCTAGTCCCCCTGACCCAGGAAGTAATGAAGCTTTCTTT
TRBV7-9,TRBD2,TRBJ2-7,few,CASISGSPPYEQYF,TGTGCCAGCATTAGCGGGAGCCCACCCTACGAGCAGTACTTC
TRBV30,TRBD1,TRBJ2-1,-,CACRHRGYKTYNEQFF,TGTGCCTGTCGGCACAGGGGTTATAAAACCTACAATGAGCAGTTCTTC
TRBV28,TRBD1,TRBJ1-1,-,CASSRQGAGNTEAFF,TGTGCCAGCAGTCGGCAGGGGGCAGGGAACACTGAAGCTTTCTTT
TRBV6-6,TRBD1,TRBJ2-7,few,CASSDTGTGGQGAQYF,TGTGCCAGCAGTGACACCGGGACAGGGGGACAAGGGGCGCAGTACTTC
TRBV7-2,-,TRBJ2-7,few,CASSFRPRGLKRRTYEQYF,TGTGCCAGCAGCTTCCGCCCCAGGGGCCTCAAACGCCGAACTTACGAGCAGTACTTC
TRBV12-3/TRBV12-4,TRBD1,TRBJ2-1,-,CASSLLPGQGNDNEQFF,TGTGCCAGCAGCTTACTACCGGGACAGGGGAACGACAATGAGCAGTTCTTC
TRBV19,TRBD1,TRBJ2-7,-,CASSTAGTGAYEQYF,TGTGCCAGTAGTACTGCCGGGACAGGGGCCTACGAGCAGTACTTC
TRBV20-1,-,TRBJ2-4,-,CSAREGRLQLAKNIQYF,TGCAGTGCTAGGGAGGGACGGTTACAGCTAGCCAAAAACATTCAGTACTTC
TRBV4-3,-,TRBJ2-3,-,CASSQGGGQGDTQYF,TGCGCCAGCAGCCAAGGAGGGGGGCAAGGAGATACGCAGTATTTT
TRBV12-3/TRBV12-4,-,TRBJ2-7,-,CASSRQDVYEQYF,TGTGCCAGCAGTCGACAGGATGTCTACGAGCAGTACTTC
TRBV20-1,TRBD2,TRBJ2-1,-,CSARDLAGGWNEQFF,TGCAGTGCTAGAGATTTAGCGGGAGGTTGGAATGAGCAGTTCTTC
TRBV27,TRBD2,TRBJ2-7,-,CASSPIAGGSYEQYF,TGTGCCAGCAGTCCCATAGCGGGAGGGTCCTACGAGCAGTACTTC
TRBV10-2,-,TRBJ2-7,-,CASSESTGGTRNEQYF,TGCGCCAGCAGTGAGTCGACCGGGGGGACAAGGAATGAGCAGTACTTC
TRBV9,-,TRBJ2-7,few,CASSVSPNGDYEQYF,TGTGCCAGCAGCGTTTCGCCAAACGGCGACTACGAGCAGTACTTC
TRBV11-3,TRBD2,TRBJ2-3,-,CASSLAGGHTDTQYF,TGTGCCAGCAGCTTAGCGGGAGGGCATACAGATACGCAGTATTTT
TRBV7-9,TRBD2,TRBJ2-1,-,CASSGDGTKGNEQFF,TGTGCCAGCAGCGGGGACGGGACTAAGGGGAATGAGCAGTTCTTC
TRBV27,-,TRBJ2-7,few,CASSYRGAYEQYF,TGTGCCAGCAGTTATCGGGGGGCTTACGAGCAGTACTTC
TRBV20-1,TRBD1,TRBJ2-1,few,CSADGQGVINEQFF,TGCAGTGCTGATGGACAGGGGGTGATCAATGAGCAGTTCTTC
TRBV18,-,TRBJ2-7,-,CASSPSPGSNYEQYF,TGTGCCAGCTCACCTTCTCCAGGGTCAAACTACGAGCAGTACTTC
TRBV20-1,-,TRBJ2-7,few,CSARDPVGAYEQYF,TGCAGTGCTAGAGATCCCGTAGGCGCCTACGAGCAGTACTTC
TRBV10-2,-,TRBJ2-7,-,CNSKASHEQYF,TGCAACAGCAAAGCGTCCCACGAGCAGTACTTC
TRBV20-1,-,TRBJ1-2,-,CSARGDGELGYTF,TGCAGTGCTAGAGGGGACGGCGAACTAGGCTACACCTTC
TRBV20-1,-,TRBJ2-1,-,CSATRRRGVSEQFF,TGCAGTGCTACTCGGCGGAGGGGGGTCAGTGAGCAGTTCTTC
TRBV27,-,TRBJ2-6,-,CASSFRGYFSGANVLTF,TGTGCCAGCAGTTTCAGGGGATACTTCTCTGGGGCCAACGTCCTGACTTTC
TRBV10-3,TRBD2,TRBJ2-7,-,CAISESVAGGTFGQYF,TGTGCCATCAGTGAGTCGGTAGCGGGGGGCACATTCGGGCAGTACTTC
TRBV2,TRBD1,TRBJ2-7,-,CAVQGVLREQYF,TGTGCCGTACAGGGGGTTCTACGCGAGCAGTACTTC
TRBV5-6,TRBD2,TRBJ2-1,-,CASSSVLAGEQFF,TGTGCCAGCAGCTCGGTTTTAGCGGGAGAGCAGTTCTTC
TRBV5-1,-,TRBJ2-5,-,CASLPQGLYQETQYF,TGCGCCAGCCTACCCCAGGGCCTGTACCAAGAGACCCAGTACTTC
TRBV5-1,TRBD1,TRBJ1-4,-,CASSPSGGQDNEKLFF,TGCGCCAGCAGCCCCAGCGGGGGACAGGATAATGAAAAACTGTTTTTT
TRBV29-1,-,TRBJ2-7,many,CSVVASPYEQYF,TGCAGCGTTGTGGCCAGTCCCTACGAGCAGTACTTC
TRBV4-2,-,TRBJ2-1,-,CVSSRKGLAAFEEQFF,TGTGTCAGCAGCCGGAAGGGACTGGCGGCCTTCGAAGAGCAGTTCTTC
TRBV13,-,TRBJ2-1,-,CASSLGQELDNEQFF,TGTGCCAGCAGCTTAGGACAGGAGCTTGACAATGAGCAGTTCTTC
TRBV4-2,TRBD2,TRBJ2-7,few,CASSQEPAGGYEQYF,TGTGCCAGCAGCCAAGAGCCAGCGGGGGGCTACGAGCAGTACTTC
TRBV7-2,-,TRBJ2-7,-,CASSLGSIGVGEQYF,TGTGCCAGCAGCTTAGGGTCTATTGGGGTTGGCGAGCAGTACTTC
TRBV5-6,-,TRBJ2-5,-,CASSLSGTTPGTQYF,TGTGCCAGCAGCTTATCCGGGACAACGCCAGGGACCCAGTACTTC
TRBV7-9,TRBD1,TRBJ2-7,-,CASSLDDRAHPTYEQYF,TGTGCCAGCAGCTTGGACGACAGGGCCCACCCCACCTACGAGCAGTACTTC
TRBV7-2,-,TRBJ2-1,-,CASSLVGSNGEQFF,TGTGCCAGCAGCTTAGTCGGGTCTAATGGTGAGCAGTTCTTC